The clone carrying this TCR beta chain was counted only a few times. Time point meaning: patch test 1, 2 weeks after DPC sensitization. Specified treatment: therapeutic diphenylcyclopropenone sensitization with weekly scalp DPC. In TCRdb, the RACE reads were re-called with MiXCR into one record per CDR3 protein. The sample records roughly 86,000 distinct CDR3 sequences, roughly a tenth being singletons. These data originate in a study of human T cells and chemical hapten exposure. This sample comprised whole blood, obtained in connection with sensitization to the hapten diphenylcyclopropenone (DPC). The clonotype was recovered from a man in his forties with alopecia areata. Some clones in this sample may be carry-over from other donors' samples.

The CDR3 coding sequence is TGTGCCAGCAGCCAAGATGAACTAGCGGGAGGGGGCGAGCAGTACGTC. Protein sequence: CASSQDELAGGGEQYV. The chain links TRBV14 to TRBJ2-7, with 13 bases identical to TRBD2. V shed 0 bases, J shed 6 bases, and the junction held 5 bases outside the gene matches. Germline CDR1 reads SGHDN; CDR2 reads FVKESK. The CDR3 sequence is 16 residues long.